The sequence of this T cell receptor beta chain was determined in a study of T-cell memory formation after mild COVID-19. Study-wide findings and caveats: Pre-infection memory showed some responding clones, and this suggested that cross-reactive memory joined. Clones which contracted sat mainly in CM and EM if CD4+, and in EMRA if CD8+.

TCRdb recomputed calls from the 5' RACE reads with MiXCR, one row per CDR3 protein. The table lists under 250,000 distinct CDR3 sequences, about 16% of them singletons. Remarks on this clonotype: Antigen: not known. One end of the junction varies from germline; a read error may be responsible.

In germline, CDR1 is MDHEN, CDR2 SYDVKM. The CDR3 runs to 12 residues. This clonotype originated in an adult woman who had mild COVID-19 (a few samples of this study predate the infection). Cell type and time point are not known. What was sequenced was PBMCs or a T cell subset sorted from them (not recorded which). V usage is TRBV28 and J usage is TRBJ2-7; 10 bases are shared with TRBD2. CDR3: CGSGRGTYEQYF. In nucleotides, the CDR3 is TGCGGAAGCGGGAGGGGGACCTACGAGCAGTACTTC.